This TCR beta chain emerged from a study of control samples from healthy donors and cancer patients. V lost 0 bases and J lost 3, with 6 bases in between. Germline V gives CDR1 MGHRA, CDR2 YSYEKL. CDR3 length: 13 residues. TCRdb keeps only in-frame clones here, not all; method: immunoSEQ multiplex PCR. The table lists 70,000 or so clones, over 75% of them singletons, with 28% in the top ten. Source material: blood. The chain combines TRBV4-1 with TRBJ2-7, with D possibly TRBD1 on 6 matching bases. This receptor was identified in a man aged 50 or older in good health. In DNA, the CDR3 is TGCGCCAGCAGCCAAGAACAGGGCTACGAGCAGTACTTC. Its translation: CASSQEQGYEQYF.